The 3 T cell receptor beta chains reported below all come from one sample, sequenced in a study of cytomegalovirus exposure and HLA in healthy donors. The PCR used 60 Vbeta and 13 Jbeta primers. TCRdb's table, derived via immunoSEQ multiplex PCR, lists solely in-frame clones and lacks some. The table includes under 200,000 clones, around three quarters detected once. Material: PBMCs. These receptors were collected from a woman aged 25 to 39 in good health and CMV-seronegative.

The V call is TRBV4-1, the J call TRBJ2-2, with 10 bases fitting TRBD2. Germline values: CDR1 MGHRA, CDR2 YSYEKL. The CDR3 contains 15 residues. After removal of 2 bases from V and 11 bases from J, the junction contained 8 bases not matched to a gene. The CDR3 nucleotides are TGCGCCAGCAGCCAACCCCTAGCGGGGGCGGTTGAGCTGTTTTTT. This encodes CASSQPLAGAVELFF.

This clone has a single count. At one end, the junction sequence differs from germline, possibly due to a read error. This chain uses TRBV7-9 with TRBJ2-5; tentative D call: TRBD2 (6 bases). The CDR3 runs 14 residues. Looked up from germline, CDR1 is SEHNR and CDR2 is FQNEAQ (reference sequence). The CDR3 DNA is TGTTCCAGCAGCTTCGGGGGACCTCAAGAGACCCAGTACTTC. Protein: CSSSFGGPQETQYF.

In its sample, this clone was seen once. The rearrangement uses TRBV18 and TRBJ1-1; 7 nucleotides line up with TRBD1. Germline CDR1 and CDR2: KGHSH and LQKENI. Losses at the gene ends were 1 base for V and 4 bases for J; bases not matched to a gene: 6. The CDR3 length is 15 residues. As DNA, the CDR3 is TGTGCCAGCTCACCACTCACAGGGGAGGCCACTGAAGCTTTCTTT. This encodes CASSPLTGEATEAFF.